This T cell receptor (beta chain) was captured by sequencing in a study of breast tumors, draining lymph nodes, adjacent tissues (dated by TCRdb to about 2016). The study in broad terms: In breast cancer patients, the study compared the TCR beta repertoires of tumor, adjacent nontumor tissue and axillary lymph nodes. The study was designed to assess the relationships and possible T-cell exchange between tumor, surrounding tissue and draining lymph node repertoires in human breast cancer. The investigation overall reported the following: Rather than being directly demonstrated, the conclusion that tumor T cells originate in lymph nodes was presented as consistent with a hypothesis. The data were considered consistent with the idea that most tumor T cells come from the lymph node and then expand in tumor tissue. Tumor and nontumor tissue repertoires were significantly more similar in luminal-like than in basal-like breast cancer. Tumor T-cell repertoires showed less diversity than lymph node repertoires and more diversity than nontumor tissue repertoires, and tumor T-cell repertoires showed preferential V and J gene usage.

The lymph node samples were taken from the axillary draining lymph nodes of breast cancer patients. CDR1 and CDR2, per the germline V gene, are SNHLY and FYNNEI. From V the trimming removes 6 bases and from J it removes 0 bases, while the gene matches leave 4 bases of the junction unaccounted for. From the cysteine through the phenylalanine, the CDR3 covers 16 amino acids. Solely the CDR3 DNA is kept, with 48 bases framed from the first base. Comments on this clonotype: Its antigen is still unknown. No base qualities exist here, and no much larger clone lies one base off it.

Sequencing used an Illumina HiSeq 2000. Multiplex PCR amplification was used to build the TCR beta chain libraries. High-throughput sequencing was used to analyze the amplified TCR beta chain products. TCRdb itself trimmed the public reads at Q25 with fastp, ran MiXCR and retained productive beta chains. Under each unique CDR3 protein, matching rows form one entry showing the most common genes and DNA. The sample has about 200,000 distinct CDR3 sequences on record, 31% of them singletons. Of the sample, 4% to 5.5% falls within the top ten clones. The receptor's source is a female donor with breast cancer. Some clones in this sample may be carry-over from other donors' samples. The chain couples TRBV2 to TRBJ2-3; 12 bases in the junction line up with TRBD2. The sample was axillary lymph node tissue. Here is the DNA: TGTGCCAGCAGAAGAGGACTAGCGGGGAGCACAGATACGCAGTATTTT. This codes for CASRRGLAGSTDTQYF. Beyond the CDR3, the reference TRBV2 and TRBJ2-3 genes provide the residues; the full variable domain reads: EPEVTQTPSHQVTQMGQEVILRCVPISNHLYFYWYRQILGQKVEFLVSFYNNEISEKSEIFDDQFSVERPDGSNFTLKIRSTKLEDSAMYFCASRRGLAGSTDTQYFGPGTRLTVL.